The rows below give T cell receptor beta chains drawn from one sample of a study of blood T cell repertoires in COVID-19. Libraries were prepared by immunoSEQ multiplex PCR; TCRdb keeps only in-frame clonotypes and omits some of them. Here the sample spans some 45,000 clones, about 85% being singletons. Input material: peripheral blood. These receptors all come from a woman aged 80 or over with acute or convalescent COVID-19. CDR3s include the opening cysteine and the closing phenylalanine or tryptophan. Fields, in order: clone size, J gene, D gene, V gene, CDR3 DNA, CDR3 protein. The D gene is left open where the match is weak. Size tells how often a clone was seen (once, few, many) or the class of an expanded clone, and some rows leave it out.

clone_size: .
j_call: TRBJ2-2
d_call: .
v_call: TRBV12-3/TRBV12-4
cdr3_nt: TGTGCCAGCGGTCCGAGCGGGTCCGGGGAGCTGTTTTTT
cdr3_aa: CASGPSGSGELFF

clone_size: .
j_call: TRBJ2-6
d_call: .
v_call: TRBV30
cdr3_nt: TGTGCCTGGAGAGTAACAGGGTGGGGGGCCAACGTCCTGACTTTC
cdr3_aa: CAWRVTGWGANVLTF

clone_size: .
j_call: TRBJ2-5
d_call: .
v_call: TRBV5-1
cdr3_nt: TGCGCCAGCAGCTTGGCCCAGGGGCTGGAGACCCAGTACTTC
cdr3_aa: CASSLAQGLETQYF

clone_size: .
j_call: TRBJ2-3
d_call: TRBD2
v_call: TRBV5-8
cdr3_nt: TGTGCCAGCAGCTTGGCTAGCGGGGCTAGCACAGATACGCAGTATTTT
cdr3_aa: CASSLASGASTDTQYF

clone_size: .
j_call: TRBJ2-5
d_call: TRBD1
v_call: TRBV5-1
cdr3_nt: TGCGCCAGCAGCCCCGGGGGACAGGAAGAGACCCAGTACTTC
cdr3_aa: CASSPGGQEETQYF

clone_size: .
j_call: TRBJ2-7
d_call: TRBD2
v_call: TRBV19
cdr3_nt: TGTGCCAGTAGTATGGGGAAAGGACTAGCCTACGAGCAGTACTTC
cdr3_aa: CASSMGKGLAYEQYF

clone_size: .
j_call: TRBJ2-7
d_call: .
v_call: TRBV29-1
cdr3_nt: TGCAGCGTTGAAGATGGGGCAGGGAACACCTACGAGCAGTACTTC
cdr3_aa: CSVEDGAGNTYEQYF

clone_size: few
j_call: TRBJ2-3
d_call: .
v_call: TRBV15
cdr3_nt: TGTGCCACCAGCCCAAATCGGGGGAGTTTAGATACGCAGTATTTT
cdr3_aa: CATSPNRGSLDTQYF

clone_size: .
j_call: TRBJ2-1
d_call: .
v_call: TRBV15
cdr3_nt: TGTGCCACCAGCAGAGATGAGGTAAATGAGCAGTTCTTC
cdr3_aa: CATSRDEVNEQFF

clone_size: .
j_call: TRBJ1-1
d_call: .
v_call: TRBV7-9
cdr3_nt: TGTGCCAGCAGCTTAGACAGGAACACTGAAGCTTTCTTT
cdr3_aa: CASSLDRNTEAFF

clone_size: .
j_call: TRBJ2-5
d_call: TRBD2
v_call: TRBV3-1/TRBV3-2
cdr3_nt: TGTGCCAGCACCGCGACTAGCCCGGGGGGGACCCAGTACTTC
cdr3_aa: CASTATSPGGTQYF

clone_size: .
j_call: TRBJ1-2
d_call: TRBD1
v_call: TRBV5-1
cdr3_nt: TGCGCCAGCAGCTTGGGAATAGGGACAGGGTCTAACTATGGCTACACCTTC
cdr3_aa: CASSLGIGTGSNYGYTF

clone_size: .
j_call: TRBJ2-7
d_call: TRBD1
v_call: TRBV28
cdr3_nt: TGTGCCAGCAGTTTGGGGTACAGGGGCGAGCAGTACTTC
cdr3_aa: CASSLGYRGEQYF

clone_size: .
j_call: TRBJ1-1
d_call: TRBD1
v_call: TRBV18
cdr3_nt: TGTGCCAGCTCACCAGGACAGGGAGGGTCGAGAACTGAAGCTTTCTTT
cdr3_aa: CASSPGQGGSRTEAFF

clone_size: once
j_call: TRBJ2-7
d_call: .
v_call: TRBV18
cdr3_nt: TGTGCCAGCTCACCACGCGGACAGCTATACGAGCAGTACTTC
cdr3_aa: CASSPRGQLYEQYF

clone_size: .
j_call: TRBJ2-3
d_call: .
v_call: TRBV9
cdr3_nt: TGTGCCAGCAGCGTAGCATCTAGGGGTGTCGATACGCAGTATTTT
cdr3_aa: CASSVASRGVDTQYF

clone_size: few
j_call: TRBJ1-2
d_call: TRBD1
v_call: TRBV6-1
cdr3_nt: TGTGCCAGCAGTGTTCCACCGGGACAGGCAAACTATGGCTACACCTTC
cdr3_aa: CASSVPPGQANYGYTF

clone_size: few
j_call: TRBJ1-5
d_call: TRBD1
v_call: TRBV2
cdr3_nt: TGTGCCAGCAGCGGGACAGGGGGACGGAATCAGCCCCAGCATTTT
cdr3_aa: CASSGTGGRNQPQHF

clone_size: few
j_call: TRBJ2-7
d_call: TRBD1
v_call: TRBV27
cdr3_nt: TGTGCCAGCAGAGCCGGGACAGGGCGAAGTGAGCAGTACTTC
cdr3_aa: CASRAGTGRSEQYF

clone_size: few
j_call: TRBJ2-7
d_call: TRBD1
v_call: TRBV6-5
cdr3_nt: TGTGCCAGCAGTTACACCAGGGGGTACGAGCAGTACTTC
cdr3_aa: CASSYTRGYEQYF

clone_size: .
j_call: TRBJ2-2
d_call: .
v_call: TRBV3-1/TRBV3-2
cdr3_nt: TGTGCCAGCAGCACTACCACCGGGGAGCTGTTTTTT
cdr3_aa: CASSTTTGELFF

clone_size: .
j_call: TRBJ2-7
d_call: .
v_call: TRBV29-1
cdr3_nt: TGCAGCGTTGAAGAACAGAGACAGTACTTC
cdr3_aa: CSVEEQRQYF

clone_size: .
j_call: TRBJ1-5
d_call: TRBD1
v_call: TRBV6-5
cdr3_nt: TGTGCCAGCAGCCCGGGACAGTATAATCAGCCCCAGCATTTT
cdr3_aa: CASSPGQYNQPQHF

clone_size: .
j_call: TRBJ1-5
d_call: .
v_call: TRBV18
cdr3_nt: TGTGCCAGCTCACGAGGGACAAATCAGCCCCAGCATTTT
cdr3_aa: CASSRGTNQPQHF

clone_size: .
j_call: TRBJ2-1
d_call: .
v_call: TRBV29-1
cdr3_nt: TGCAGCGTCGCCCACGGGAGCTCCTACAATGAGCAGTTCTTC
cdr3_aa: CSVAHGSSYNEQFF

clone_size: once
j_call: TRBJ2-7
d_call: .
v_call: TRBV4-2
cdr3_nt: TGTGCCAGCAGCCAAGAATTCGCCCTAGCAGATTACGGCAAGCAGTACTTC
cdr3_aa: CASSQEFALADYGKQYF

clone_size: few
j_call: TRBJ1-6
d_call: .
v_call: TRBV5-6
cdr3_nt: TGTGCCAGCAGCTTGAAGGGAGTGACTTCACCCCTCCACTTT
cdr3_aa: CASSLKGVTSPLHF

clone_size: .
j_call: TRBJ2-1
d_call: TRBD2
v_call: TRBV5-4
cdr3_nt: TGTGCCAGCAGCTTTAGAGCGGGAGGTTCCTACAATGAGCAGTTCTTC
cdr3_aa: CASSFRAGGSYNEQFF

clone_size: once
j_call: TRBJ2-1
d_call: TRBD2
v_call: TRBV7-6
cdr3_nt: TGTGCCAGCAGCTTAGAAGTTGCGGGAGGGCCGGGTGAGCAGTTCTTC
cdr3_aa: CASSLEVAGGPGEQFF

clone_size: .
j_call: TRBJ2-2
d_call: .
v_call: TRBV11-2
cdr3_nt: TGTGCCAGCAGCTTAGATCGGCGGGGACCCCCGAACACCGGGGAGCTGTTTTTT
cdr3_aa: CASSLDRRGPPNTGELFF

clone_size: .
j_call: TRBJ1-1
d_call: .
v_call: TRBV5-1
cdr3_nt: TGCGCCAGCAGCTTCAGGGAAGAGGACACTGAAGCTTTCTTT
cdr3_aa: CASSFREEDTEAFF

clone_size: once
j_call: TRBJ2-3
d_call: TRBD2
v_call: TRBV19
cdr3_nt: TGTGCCAGTAGAAGGGCTAGCGGGAACACAGATACGCAGTATTTT
cdr3_aa: CASRRASGNTDTQYF

clone_size: .
j_call: TRBJ2-7
d_call: .
v_call: TRBV14
cdr3_nt: TGTGCCAGCAGCCATGGACAGACCTACGAGCAGTACTTC
cdr3_aa: CASSHGQTYEQYF

clone_size: .
j_call: TRBJ2-7
d_call: TRBD2
v_call: TRBV6-5
cdr3_nt: TGTGCCAGCAGGACTACTAGCGGGATCTCCTACGAGCAGTACTTC
cdr3_aa: CASRTTSGISYEQYF

clone_size: .
j_call: TRBJ1-6
d_call: .
v_call: TRBV6-1
cdr3_nt: TGTGCCAGCAGTGCCGAGACAGAGATAATTCGACCACCCCTCCACTTT
cdr3_aa: CASSAETEIIRPPLHF

clone_size: .
j_call: TRBJ1-4
d_call: TRBD1
v_call: TRBV5-1
cdr3_nt: TGCGCCAGCAGCCCAACAGGGGCTTCACGAGCTAATGAAAAACTGTTTTTT
cdr3_aa: CASSPTGASRANEKLFF

clone_size: .
j_call: TRBJ1-1
d_call: .
v_call: TRBV19
cdr3_nt: TGTGCCAGTAGTATGACAGCGTTTGGGAACACTGAAGCTTTCTTT
cdr3_aa: CASSMTAFGNTEAFF

clone_size: .
j_call: TRBJ2-6
d_call: TRBD2
v_call: TRBV28
cdr3_nt: TGTGCCAGCAGTTTTTTAGGGACTAGCGGCTCTGGGGCCAACGTCCTGACTTTC
cdr3_aa: CASSFLGTSGSGANVLTF

clone_size: .
j_call: TRBJ1-1
d_call: TRBD1
v_call: TRBV10-3
cdr3_nt: TGTGCCATCAGCCCGGGACAGATGAACACTGAAGCTTTCTTT
cdr3_aa: CAISPGQMNTEAFF

clone_size: few
j_call: TRBJ2-2
d_call: .
v_call: TRBV7-9
cdr3_nt: TGTGCCAGCAGCTTCTTGGAGGGGTCCGGGGAGCTGTTTTTT
cdr3_aa: CASSFLEGSGELFF

clone_size: .
j_call: TRBJ1-1
d_call: .
v_call: TRBV5-6
cdr3_nt: TGTGCCAGCAGCTTGGCCGGGATACGGACTGAAGCTTTCTTT
cdr3_aa: CASSLAGIRTEAFF

clone_size: .
j_call: TRBJ2-1
d_call: TRBD1
v_call: TRBV5-1
cdr3_nt: TGCGCCAGCAGCCAAACGACAGGGGGCGCCTACAATGAGCAGTTCTTC
cdr3_aa: CASSQTTGGAYNEQFF

clone_size: .
j_call: TRBJ2-1
d_call: TRBD2
v_call: TRBV7-2
cdr3_nt: TGTGCCAGCACCATCTCCTCGCTTGTTGCGGGAGCGCGCAATGAGCAGTTCTTC
cdr3_aa: CASTISSLVAGARNEQFF

clone_size: .
j_call: TRBJ2-1
d_call: .
v_call: TRBV4-1
cdr3_nt: TGCGCCAGCAGCCAAGAGGAGTACAATGAGCAGTTCTTC
cdr3_aa: CASSQEEYNEQFF

clone_size: .
j_call: TRBJ1-2
d_call: .
v_call: TRBV19
cdr3_nt: TGTGCCAGTAGTCCAGGGTTCAACTATGGCTACACCTTC
cdr3_aa: CASSPGFNYGYTF